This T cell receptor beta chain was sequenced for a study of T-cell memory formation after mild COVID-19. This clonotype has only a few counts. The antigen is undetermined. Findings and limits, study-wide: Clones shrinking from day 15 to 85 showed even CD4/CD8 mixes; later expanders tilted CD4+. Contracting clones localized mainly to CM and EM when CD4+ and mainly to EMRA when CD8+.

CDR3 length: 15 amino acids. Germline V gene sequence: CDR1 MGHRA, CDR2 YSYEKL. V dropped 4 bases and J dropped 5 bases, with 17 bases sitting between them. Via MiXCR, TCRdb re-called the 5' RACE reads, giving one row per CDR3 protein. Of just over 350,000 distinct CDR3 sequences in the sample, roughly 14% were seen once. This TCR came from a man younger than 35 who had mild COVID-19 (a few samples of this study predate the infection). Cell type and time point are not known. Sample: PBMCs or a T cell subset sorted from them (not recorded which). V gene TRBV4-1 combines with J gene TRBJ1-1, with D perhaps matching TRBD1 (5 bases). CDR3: CASSLDRDEGTEAFF. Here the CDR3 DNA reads TGCGCCAGCAGCCTTGATCGGGACGAAGGAACTGAAGCTTTCTTT.